The 25 T cell receptor beta chains presented below share a single source sample, sequenced in a study of cytomegalovirus exposure and HLA in healthy donors (dated by TCRdb to about 2017). The library came from the immunoSEQ multiplex PCR assay. For the multiplex PCR, a mixture combining 60 forward primers for TCR Vbeta segments and 13 reverse primers for TCR Jbeta segments was used. In its TCRdb copy, this immuneACCESS table keeps in-frame sequences only and misses some clones. Where compared with another copy, unresolved V genes explain less than half of these, and the others have no known cause. Within this sample are roughly 100,000 clones, with around 80% of them counted one time only. Roughly 5.6% of the sample comes from the top ten. Sequences were obtained from PBMCs. These TCRs come from a female donor in good health and CMV-seropositive.

The rearrangement uses TRBV29-1 and TRBJ2-2, with unresolved D. The CDR3 length is 12 residues. Germline CDR1 SQVTM, CDR2 ANQGSEA. V was clipped by 4 bases and J by 6 bases, with 9 bases between them. The chain's CDR3 is CSVVLLSGELFF. CDR3 in DNA: TGCAGCGTTGTTCTTCTGTCCGGGGAGCTGTTTTTT.

As concerns this clone: At one of its ends the junction is not consistent with the germline gene, which may arise from a read error. J is TRBJ1-1 and V is TRBV11-2, with a weak D call TRBD1 (5 bases). This CDR3 spans 13 amino acids. Germline CDR1 SGHAT, CDR2 FQNNGV. DNA for the CDR3: TGTACCAGCAGCAGGACCGGGGGCACTGAAGCTTTCTTT. As protein: CTSSRTGGTEAFF.

V and J are TRBV28 and TRBJ2-2; D remains unclear. The V gene lost 4 bases and the J gene lost 6 bases, with 9 bases spanning the gap. Germline lookup yields CDR1 MDHEN and CDR2 SYDVKM. The CDR3 covers 13 residues. The CDR3 loop reads CASSSPLPGELFF. CDR3 DNA sequence: TGTGCCAGCAGTTCCCCACTTCCCGGGGAGCTGTTTTTT.

This clone came up a few times. The rearrangement joins TRBV30 to TRBJ2-7, with 8 nucleotides matching TRBD1. Germline V gene data show CDR1 as GTSNPN and CDR2 as SVGIG (reference sequence). The trim removed 7 bases at V and 6 bases at J, leaving 5 bases unmatched. The CDR3 contains 11 residues. DNA of the CDR3: TGTGCCTTGGACAGGGCCCGCGAGCAGTACTTC. It yields the protein CALDRAREQYF. The full variable domain, its missing parts supplied by reference TRBV30 and TRBJ2-7, is SQTIHQWPATLVQPVGSPLSLECTVEGTSNPNLYWYRQAAGRGLQLLFYSVGIGQISSEVPQNLSASRPQDRQFILSSKKLLLSDSGFYLCALDRAREQYFGPGTRLTVT.

This chain uses TRBV5-4 with TRBJ2-1; 8 bases align to TRBD2. V gave up 5 bases and J gave up 7 bases; unmatched junction bases: 5. CDR3 length: 13 residues. Germline V lookup: CDR1 SGHNT, CDR2 YYREEE (reference sequence). CDR3: CASSRGGTNEQFF. For the CDR3, the DNA is TGTGCCAGCAGTCGGGGGGGCACAAATGAGCAGTTCTTC.

The chain links TRBV7-3 to TRBJ2-2, with 8 bases that match TRBD2. The CDR3 has 15 residues. Germline CDR1 reads SGHTA; CDR2 reads FQGTGA. Germline trimming cut 4 bases from V and 7 bases from J; bases unmatched to any gene: 8. CDR3 region: CASSSPGGAFGELFF. CDR3 DNA sequence: TGTGCCAGCAGCTCCCCCGGGGGGGCGTTCGGGGAGCTGTTTTTT.

This chain uses TRBV7-8 with TRBJ1-5; 7 bases are shared with TRBD1. Germline CDR1 is SGHVS and CDR2 is FQNEAQ. The CDR3 totals 16 residues. J was trimmed by 1 base and V by 1 base; bases with no gene match: 4. CDR3 DNA sequence: TGTGCCAGCAGCTTAGGGAGCAGGGGGAGCAATCAGCCCCAGCATTTT. Translated, it gives CASSLGSRGSNQPQHF.

The chain carries TRBV7-3 and TRBJ2-5, with 8 bases lining up with TRBD2. Matching the DNA end better, TRBJ2-7 makes the J call doubtful. CDR3 size: 15 residues. CDR1 is SGHTA and CDR2 is FQGTGA in the germline V gene. The CDR3 DNA follows: TGTGCCAGCAGCTTAATGAGCGGGAGCTCCTACGAGCAGTACTTC. This sequence encodes CASSLMSGSSYEQYF.

In its sample, this clone was seen once. The V and J genes are TRBV28 and TRBJ2-3; 10 bases map to TRBD2. The CDR3 extends over 14 amino acids. CDR1 and CDR2 (germline): MDHEN, SYDVKM. Unmatched junction bases numbered 2, after V lost 5 bases and J lost 3 bases. As DNA, the CDR3 is TGTGCCAGCAGTGTTAGCGGGAGGACAGATACGCAGTATTTT. It codes for CASSVSGRTDTQYF.

The rearrangement links TRBV5-4 to TRBJ2-5; TRBD1 agrees at 11 bases. This CDR3 has 14 residues. Looked up from germline, CDR1 is SGHNT and CDR2 is YYREEE (reference sequence). V lost 4 bases and J lost 5; bases outside the gene matches: 4. Here the CDR3 reads CASSGQGAGETQYF. For the CDR3, the DNA is TGTGCCAGCAGCGGACAGGGGGCCGGGGAGACCCAGTACTTC.

The chain uses TRBV5-1 and TRBJ2-7; 14 nucleotides agree with TRBD2. The ends lost 4 bases at V and 2 bases at J; junction bases unmatched: 5. This CDR3 is 16 amino acids long. From germline, CDR1 is SGHRS and CDR2 YFSETQ. This CDR3 reads CASSTGLAGATYEQYF. In nucleotides, the CDR3 is TGCGCCAGCAGCACGGGACTAGCGGGGGCGACCTACGAGCAGTACTTC.

This rearrangement joins TRBV10-1 to TRBJ1-1; no definite D call. From germline, CDR1 is WNHNN and CDR2 SYGVQD (reference sequence). V dropped 3 bases and J dropped 1 base, with 18 bases sitting between them. The CDR3 totals 17 residues. The CDR3 coding sequence is TGCGCCAGCAGTGATTCAACGGATCCTCGACAGAACACTGAAGCTTTCTTT. Translation gives CASSDSTDPRQNTEAFF.

The gene calls are TRBV27 and TRBJ2-5; D possibly corresponds to TRBD1 (6 bases). Germline V gene data show CDR1 as MNHEY and CDR2 as SMNVEV (reference sequence). This CDR3 region has 13 residues. V dropped 6 bases and J dropped 2 bases, with 10 bases sitting between them. The DNA for the CDR3 is TGTGCCAGCAGCCTACAGGGACAAGAGACCCAGTACTTC. This encodes CASSLQGQETQYF.

The chain couples TRBV6-1 to TRBJ2-7, with 13 bases matching TRBD2. CDR1 is MNHNS, CDR2 SASEGT, per germline. J gave up 0 bases and V 2 bases, and 7 bases lay outside the gene matches. CDR3 length: 18 amino acids. CDR3 loop: CASSERTSGSYSSYEQYF. The CDR3 nucleotides are TGTGCCAGCAGTGAAAGGACTAGCGGGAGTTACAGCTCCTACGAGCAGTACTTC.

The chain carries TRBV19 and TRBJ1-4, with 7 bases aligning to TRBD1. Per germline, CDR1 LNHDA and CDR2 SQIVND (reference sequence). After removal of 4 bases from V and 5 bases from J, the junction contained 4 bases not matched to a gene. CDR3 length: 14 amino acids. As DNA, the CDR3 is TGTGCCAGTAGTACCGGACAGGAAAATGAAAAACTGTTTTTT. It is translated as CASSTGQENEKLFF.

The chain is built from TRBV5-1 and TRBJ2-7; D unclear. CDR3 size: 13 residues. The ends were cut back, 4 bases at V and 3 bases at J, with 11 bases in the middle. Germline CDR1 reads SGHRS; CDR2 reads YFSETQ. CDR3 nucleotides: TGCGCCAGCAGCCCCCCCTCTATCTACGAGCAGTACTTC. The encoded protein is CASSPPSIYEQYF.

The chain is built from TRBV7-3 and TRBJ2-3, with D perhaps TRBD2 (6 bases). This CDR3 has 17 amino acids. Germline assignment: CDR1 SGHTA and CDR2 FQGTGA. The V end lost 5 bases, the J end lost 0 bases, and 18 bases lay between the germline ends. The CDR3 protein is CASSLSLWGTSTDTQYF. The CDR3 bases are TGTGCCAGCAGCCTATCCCTGTGGGGGACTAGCACAGATACGCAGTATTTT.

J is TRBJ2-2 and V is TRBV27, with D maybe TRBD2 (5 bases). Germline CDR1 is MNHEY and CDR2 is SMNVEV (reference sequence). CDR3 length: 15 amino acids. Trimming pared 7 bases from V and 4 bases from J, leaving 16 bases between. CDR3 sequence reads: CASKGALGSTGELFF. Here the CDR3 DNA reads TGTGCCAGCAAAGGTGCCCTAGGGAGCACCGGGGAGCTGTTTTTT.

This clone was seen more than once but under ten times. This chain joins TRBV4-3 and TRBJ2-6; D is perhaps TRBD2 (5 bases). The germline gives CDR1 LGHNA, CDR2 YSLEER. V was cut by 0 bases and J by 2 bases, with 11 bases left in between. CDR3 length: 17 residues. The CDR3 protein is CASSQDLAGTGANVLTF. The CDR3 coding sequence is TGCGCCAGCAGCCAAGATCTAGCTGGGACTGGGGCCAACGTCCTGACTTTC.

V is TRBV11-3 and J is TRBJ2-2; D gene unclear. The CDR3 contains 13 residues. Germline CDR1 is SGHNT and CDR2 is YENEEA. Trimming took off 3 bases at V and 4 bases at J, with 6 bases between the two ends. The CDR3 bases are TGTGCCAGCAGCTTTTCCGGCACCGGGGAGCTGTTTTTT. Translating gives CASSFSGTGELFF.

The chain combines TRBV18 with TRBJ1-4; tentatively, D is TRBD1 (5 bases). V shed 6 bases and J shed 4 bases, with 12 bases lying between them. Per the germline V gene, CDR1 is KGHSH and CDR2 is LQKENI. This CDR3 is built from 14 residues. The CDR3 loop reads CASSAWGDNEKLFF. The CDR3 region has the DNA TGTGCCAGCTCCGCATGGGGGGATAATGAAAAACTGTTTTTT.

This clone was counted between two and nine times. The V and J genes are TRBV6-1 and TRBJ2-7, with a possible D match to TRBD2 (6 bases). Per germline, CDR1 MNHNS and CDR2 SASEGT. V shed 1 base and J shed 6 bases, with 16 bases lying between them. This CDR3 is 15 amino acids long. The CDR3 is CASSEVPGGLSEQYF. The DNA of the CDR3 is TGTGCCAGCAGTGAAGTTCCAGGAGGGCTCAGCGAGCAGTACTTC.

V and J are TRBV28 and TRBJ2-7; 9 positions agree with TRBD2. The CDR3 is made up of 14 amino acids. The V and J ends lost 2 bases and 2 bases, in that order; junction bases with no gene match: 1. Germline V CDR1 and CDR2: MDHEN, SYDVKM. Here the CDR3 DNA reads TGTGCCAGCAGTTTAGGCGGGAGGGCCTACGAGCAGTACTTC. Amino acid sequence: CASSLGGRAYEQYF.

This chain links TRBV28 with TRBJ1-5; 9 nucleotides match TRBD1. Unmatched junction bases numbered 8, after V lost 7 bases and J lost 7 bases. Germline V gene lookup returns CDR1 MDHEN and CDR2 SYDVKM. The length of the CDR3 is 14 residues. CDR3 coding DNA: TGTGCCAGCAATTCGGACAGGGGAGGGCAGCCCCAGCATTTT. This encodes CASNSDRGGQPQHF.

The rearrangement uses TRBV7-9 and TRBJ1-2; D unresolved. V shed 3 bases and J shed 8 bases, with 13 bases lying between them. Germline CDR1 reads SEHNR; CDR2 reads FQNEAQ (reference sequence). CDR3 length: 13 amino acids. The DNA for the CDR3 is TGTGCCAGCAGCTTGGGTCGCGGCTCAGGCTACACCTTC. Protein sequence: CASSLGRGSGYTF.